Listed below are T cell receptor beta chains from one sample, sequenced in a study of spatial heterogeneity in lung cancer. TCRdb processed the 5' RACE reads anew with MiXCR; each CDR3 protein has one entry. The sample has about 39,000 distinct CDR3 sequences, around 3.3% seen once. Sequenced material: normal lung tissue next to the tumor, taken at surgery. All receptors come from a male donor with early-stage non-small cell lung cancer. The CDR3 runs from the conserved cysteine through the conserved F or W. Each record gives: J gene, V gene, clone size, D gene, CDR3 DNA, CDR3 protein. A D gene is named only where the DNA matches it firmly. The size entry is marked missing in some rows and otherwise reads once, few, many or a size class.

TRBJ2-3 TRBV14 - - TGTGCCAGCAGCCCCCGTAGTCAGGGGACGCAGTATTTT CASSPRSQGTQYF
TRBJ2-6 TRBV6-2/TRBV6-3 many TRBD1 TGTGCCAGTGGGACAGGGGTCTCTGGGGCCAACGTCCTGACTTTC CASGTGVSGANVLTF
TRBJ2-2 TRBV29-1 many TRBD2 TGCAGCACGGCGGGGGCGAACACCGGGGAGCTGTTTTTT CSTAGANTGELFF
TRBJ2-1 TRBV12-3/TRBV12-4 many TRBD1 TGTGCCAGCAGACCCGACAGGGGGCACAATGAGCAGTTCTTC CASRPDRGHNEQFF
TRBJ1-1 TRBV5-1 few - TGCGCCAGCAGCTTGGCCTCTGGGTATGCTGAAGCTTTCTTT CASSLASGYAEAFF
TRBJ1-1 TRBV6-1 many - TGTGCCAGCAGTGATCTAGCAGGGGCACTGAACACTGAAGCTTTCTTT CASSDLAGALNTEAFF
TRBJ2-7 TRBV7-2 - TRBD1 TGTGCCAGCAGCTTAGGCCGGACAGGAACCTACGAGCAGTACTTC CASSLGRTGTYEQYF
TRBJ1-5 TRBV5-5 many - TGTGCCAGCAGCTTGGGCCTTCTGCAGGGTAGCAATCAGCCCCAGCATTTT CASSLGLLQGSNQPQHF
TRBJ2-3 TRBV12-3/TRBV12-4 many - TGTGCCAGCAGTGGCTGGGCCGTTCCCCCCTCAGATACGCAGTATTTT CASSGWAVPPSDTQYF
TRBJ1-5 TRBV18 many - TGTGCCAGCTCACCAGAGCCAAATCAGCCCCAGCATTTT CASSPEPNQPQHF
TRBJ2-7 TRBV7-9 medium-sized - TGTGCCAGCAGCTTGAACTACGAGCAGTACTTC CASSLNYEQYF
TRBJ1-1 TRBV7-2 - - TGTGCCAGCAGCTCATTAGGGCGAACCGGTAGCACTGAAGCTTTCTTT CASSSLGRTGSTEAFF
TRBJ2-3 TRBV20-1 many - TGCAGTGCCTACCGGAGGGGGGGGCTCACAGATACGCAGTATTTT CSAYRRGGLTDTQYF
TRBJ1-3 TRBV28 many - TGTGCCAGCAGTTTATTGGGGAAAGGAAACACCATATATTTT CASSLLGKGNTIYF
TRBJ2-1 TRBV7-2 many - TGTGCCAGCAGCTTAGCAGGGTTCAATGAGCAGTTCTTC CASSLAGFNEQFF
TRBJ2-7 TRBV11-3 many - TGTGCCAGCAACTCGCACCAGAATACAGAATTTTACGAGCAGTACTTC CASNSHQNTEFYEQYF
TRBJ2-1 TRBV7-2 many - TGTGCCAGCAGCTTAGATATCAGCCCCTACAATGAGCAGTTCTTC CASSLDISPYNEQFF
TRBJ2-2 TRBV4-1 many TRBD1 TGCGCCAGCAGCCAAACGACAGGGGGCAACGAAGACACCGGGGAGCTGTTTTTT CASSQTTGGNEDTGELFF
TRBJ2-3 TRBV7-9 many TRBD1 TGTGCCAGCAGCTCACAGGGGACCGCCCGAGATACGCAGTATTTT CASSSQGTARDTQYF
TRBJ2-1 TRBV27 - TRBD1 TGTGCCAGCAGTTCAACTGATGGGACAGGGGGTACCTACAATGAGCAGTTCTTC CASSSTDGTGGTYNEQFF
TRBJ2-7 TRBV7-9 many - TGTGCCAGCAGCCCTTGGGACCGCCGCTACGAGCAGTACTTC CASSPWDRRYEQYF
TRBJ2-1 TRBV3-1 many - TGTGCCAGCAGCCAAGGGACGGACACCGAGCAGTTCTTC CASSQGTDTEQFF
TRBJ2-7 TRBV20-1 few - TGCAGTGCTAGAGATGGTAGCGGCAGCTCCTACGAGCAGTACTTC CSARDGSGSSYEQYF
TRBJ2-3 TRBV6-2/TRBV6-3 few TRBD1 TGTGCCAGCAGTTACCAAGGACCGGGACAGGGTTTATATTTT CASSYQGPGQGLYF
TRBJ2-2 TRBV2 many - TGTGCCAGCAAGGGTCAGGGTGCCGGGGAGCTGTTTTTT CASKGQGAGELFF
TRBJ2-6 TRBV28 many - TGTGCCAGCAATCGGCAGACAGCCTCTGGGGCCAACGTCCTGACTTTC CASNRQTASGANVLTF
TRBJ2-1 TRBV9 few TRBD2 TGTGCCAGCAGCTCATCAGCGGGAGCTTACAATGAGCAGTTCTTC CASSSSAGAYNEQFF
TRBJ2-3 TRBV7-2 many - TGTGCCAGCAGCCCGGTCGGCGGGGCGAGTGGCGATACGCAGTATTTT CASSPVGGASGDTQYF
TRBJ2-2 TRBV29-1 many - TGCAGCGTTGAGGGGGGCACCGGGGAGCTGTTTTTT CSVEGGTGELFF
TRBJ2-1 TRBV14 many - TGTGCCAGCAGCCAAGAAGCAACAGGTTCCTACAATGAGCAGTTCTTC CASSQEATGSYNEQFF
TRBJ2-3 TRBV10-3 many - TGTGCCATCACAAGGGCAGGATACACAGATACGCAGTATTTT CAITRAGYTDTQYF
TRBJ2-2 TRBV6-5 many - TGTGCCAGCAGTTACCTCCTTTTCAGTAACACCGGGGAGCTGTTTTTT CASSYLLFSNTGELFF
TRBJ2-7 TRBV29-1 many - TGCAGCGTTGAAGCAGACAGCCACGAGCAGTACTTC CSVEADSHEQYF
TRBJ2-3 TRBV5-5 many TRBD1 TGTGCCAGCAGCTTCGACAGGGGGAGAGATACGCAGTATTTT CASSFDRGRDTQYF
TRBJ1-5 TRBV4-2 many - TGTGCCAGCAGCCAACTATTGGGGGGTCAGCCCCAGCATTTT CASSQLLGGQPQHF
TRBJ1-2 TRBV5-6 few - TGTGCCAGCAGCCCGACGGTCCCCTCAGGGGGCTACACCTTC CASSPTVPSGGYTF
TRBJ2-2 TRBV6-6 many - TGTGCCAGCAGCCAGGGTGCCGGGGAGCTGTTTTTT CASSQGAGELFF
TRBJ2-1 TRBV7-9 many - TGTGCCAGCAGCTCCGACAGCTCCTACAATGAGCAGTTCTTC CASSSDSSYNEQFF
TRBJ2-2 TRBV5-1 many - TGCGCCAGCAGCTTGACAATCGGGGAGCTGTTTTTT CASSLTIGELFF
TRBJ1-1 TRBV6-5 many - TGTGCCAGCAGTTACGGTGGTGGGGCGGCGGAAGCTTTCTTT CASSYGGGAAEAFF
TRBJ1-4 TRBV2 - TRBD1 TGTGCCAGCAGGGTCCGGACAGGGAACGAAAAACTGTTTTTT CASRVRTGNEKLFF
TRBJ2-3 TRBV28 many - TGTGCCAGCACCATAGGCCATCTTCGGTATTTT CASTIGHLRYF
TRBJ1-4 TRBV20-1 many - TGCAGTGCCGGGGGCGGCGAAAAACTGTTTTTT CSAGGGEKLFF
TRBJ2-1 TRBV6-1 many TRBD1 TGTGCCAGCAGTAGGCGGGACAGGGGCTACAATGAGCAGTTCTTC CASSRRDRGYNEQFF
TRBJ2-3 TRBV5-1 many - TGCGCCAGCAGCACCGGGACTCCATCTTCAGATACGCAGTATTTT CASSTGTPSSDTQYF
TRBJ2-3 TRBV18 many - TGTGCCAGCTCACCACCGTCGGGAGCGAGCCCAGATACGCAGTATTTT CASSPPSGASPDTQYF
TRBJ2-2 TRBV29-1 - TRBD2 TGCAGCGCCGACAGCGGGGTGAACACCGGGGAGCTGTTTTTT CSADSGVNTGELFF